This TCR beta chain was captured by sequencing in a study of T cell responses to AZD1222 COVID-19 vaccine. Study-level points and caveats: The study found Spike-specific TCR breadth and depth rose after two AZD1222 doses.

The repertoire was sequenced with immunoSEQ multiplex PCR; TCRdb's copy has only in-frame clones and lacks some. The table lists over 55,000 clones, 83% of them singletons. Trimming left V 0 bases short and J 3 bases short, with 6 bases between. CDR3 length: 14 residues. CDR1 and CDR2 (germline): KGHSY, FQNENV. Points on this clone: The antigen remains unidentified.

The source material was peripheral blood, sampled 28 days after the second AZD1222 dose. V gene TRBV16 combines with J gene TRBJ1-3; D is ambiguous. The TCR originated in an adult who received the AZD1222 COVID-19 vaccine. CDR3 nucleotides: TGTGCCAGCAGCCAATCGAGGGTTGGAAACACCATATATTTT. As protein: CASSQSRVGNTIYF.